This TCR beta chain was sequenced for a study of T cells in localized non-small cell lung cancer. Repertoires were generated with immunoSEQ multiplex PCR, while TCRdb's copy carries only in-frame clones and drops some. The repertoire holds roughly 33,000 clones, with 88% as singletons. The CDR3 runs to 12 residues. Trimming left V 7 bases short and J 6 bases short, with 13 bases between. The germline gives CDR1 SGDLS, CDR2 YYNGEE. The sample in question was peripheral blood, obtained before any cancer treatment. This chain joins TRBV9 and TRBJ1-2; D remains ambiguous. The TCR sequence derives from a woman aged 35-70 years with stage I lung adenocarcinoma. CDR3 coding DNA: TGTGCCAGCGGAGATTCCAGAGATGGCTACACCTTC. This codes for CASGDSRDGYTF.